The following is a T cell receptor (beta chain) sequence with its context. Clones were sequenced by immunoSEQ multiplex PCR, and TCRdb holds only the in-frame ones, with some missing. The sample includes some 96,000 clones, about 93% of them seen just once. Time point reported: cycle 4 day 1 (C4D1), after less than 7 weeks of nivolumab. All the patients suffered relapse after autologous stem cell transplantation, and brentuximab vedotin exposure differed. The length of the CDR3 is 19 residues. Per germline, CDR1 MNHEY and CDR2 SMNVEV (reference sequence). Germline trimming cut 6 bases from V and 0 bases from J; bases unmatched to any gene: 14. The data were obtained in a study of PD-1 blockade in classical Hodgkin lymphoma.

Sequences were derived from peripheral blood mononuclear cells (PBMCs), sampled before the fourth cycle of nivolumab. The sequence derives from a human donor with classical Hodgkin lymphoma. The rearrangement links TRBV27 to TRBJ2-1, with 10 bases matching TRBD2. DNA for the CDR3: TGTGCCAGCAGGCGAACGGGACTAGCGCTTACCAGCTCCTACAATGAGCAGTTCTTC. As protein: CASRRTGLALTSSYNEQFF.